The clone carrying this T cell receptor beta chain occurred many times. The antigen remains unidentified. This sample was included in a study of spatial heterogeneity in lung cancer. Each molecule of TCR cDNA was tagged with one unique molecular identifier. Each CDR3 protein is one row after TCRdb ran MiXCR on the 5' RACE reads. The profile shows more than 30,000 distinct CDR3 sequences, around 5.5% of them singletons. General study findings and limits: Ubiquitous expanded tumor TCRs were observed in blood more at resection than follow-up.

Stated time point: sample taken at primary tumor resection. Sequencing covered unsorted whole RNA taken from tumor, nontumor lung or frozen PBMC. In germline, CDR1 is MNHNY, CDR2 SVGAGI (reference sequence). The CDR3 length is 14 residues. V was trimmed by 4 bases and J by 0 bases, leaving 9 bases between them. This receptor was obtained from a male donor with early-stage non-small cell lung cancer. This sequence joins TRBV6-6 and TRBJ1-2; no firm D call. This material consisted of PBMCs, taken at surgery. In nucleotides, the CDR3 is TGTGCCAGCAGTTCCGGAGTGGCTAACTATGGCTACACCTTC. Protein product: CASSSGVANYGYTF.